This T cell receptor (beta chain) is drawn from a study of vaccination effects on CD4 cells after COVID-19. This CDR3 spans 16 amino acids. Germline V gene lookup returns CDR1 SNHLY and CDR2 FYNNEI. V was shortened by 2 bases and J by 3 bases, with 17 bases between the two germline ends. Notes on this clone: What it recognizes is unknown.

Measured with immunoSEQ multiplex PCR; TCRdb has only the in-frame clones, and not every one. The table records tens of thousands of clones, around three quarters of them present only once. Study-wide results and caveats: At late timepoints after vaccination, vaccine- and infection-induced clones shrank markedly.

Antigen-specific CD4+ T cells were expanded (with viral peptide pools) by the ViraFEST assay ahead of sequencing. The authors isolated CD4+ T cells after roughly 10 days of culture. The rearrangement links TRBV2 to TRBJ2-7; D might be TRBD2 (6 bases). The TCR sequence derives from a human donor who received a COVID-19 vaccine. This specimen was CD4+ T cells from PBMCs cultured with HCoV-229E spike peptides, taken before COVID-19 vaccination. The CDR3 loop is CASSERSGVVIYEQYF. CDR3 coding DNA: TGTGCCAGCAGTGAAAGGTCGGGGGTTGTGATCTACGAGCAGTACTTC. Filled out from reference TRBV2 and TRBJ2-7, the complete variable domain reads EPEVTQTPSHQVTQMGQEVILRCVPISNHLYFYWYRQILGQKVEFLVSFYNNEISEKSEIFDDQFSVERPDGSNFTLKIRSTKLEDSAMYFCASSERSGVVIYEQYFGPGTRLTVT.